Below are 30 T cell receptor beta chains sequenced from a single sample in a study of blood T cell repertoires in COVID-19 (dated by TCRdb to between 2020 and 2021). The protocol used for the library was the immunoSEQ multiplex PCR assay. TCRdb mirrors the immuneACCESS table, restricted to in-frame sequences. Some clones are absent from its copies; in checked studies, under half trace to an unresolved V gene, and the reason for the others is unknown. This sample holds roughly 140,000 clones; 80% were observed only once. Of the sample, 5% falls within the top ten clones. Sequenced: peripheral blood. Receptor source: a woman aged 50 to 60 with acute or convalescent COVID-19.

The table lists this clone with a few counts. The chain carries TRBV5-1 and TRBJ1-6; the D is unclear. The CDR3 spans 14 residues. The germline V and J ends were trimmed by 2 bases and 5 bases, with 8 bases remaining between them. Germline V CDR1 and CDR2: SGHRS, YFSETQ. In DNA, the CDR3 is TGCGCCAGCAGCTTCATGGGAGATAATTCACCCCTCCACTTT. It specifies CASSFMGDNSPLHF.

The rearrangement links TRBV5-1 to TRBJ1-6; D is ambiguous. The germline V and J ends were trimmed by 0 bases and 5 bases, with 6 bases remaining between them. Per the germline V gene, CDR1 is SGHRS and CDR2 is YFSETQ. This CDR3 has 14 residues. This chain's CDR3 is CASSLGQNNSPLHF. The CDR3 DNA reads TGCGCCAGCAGCTTGGGGCAGAATAATTCACCCCTCCACTTT. Full variable domain (missing parts from reference TRBV5-1 and TRBJ1-6): KAGVTQTPRYLIKTRGQQVTLSCSPISGHRSVSWYQQTPGQGLQFLFEYFSETQRNKGNFPGRFSGRQFSNSRSEMNVSTLELGDSALYLCASSLGQNNSPLHFGNGTRLTVT.

The chain carries TRBV30 and TRBJ2-5; D gene ambiguous. This CDR3 is 13 amino acids long. Germline lookup yields CDR1 GTSNPN and CDR2 SVGIG (reference sequence). Trimming took 2 bases from V and 1 from J, leaving 8 bases between them. The CDR3 coding sequence is TGTGCCTGGAGTACGCACAGCCAAGAGACCCAGTACTTC. It codes for CAWSTHSQETQYF.

The chain has TRBV14 and TRBJ2-7, with a weak D call TRBD2 (7 bases). The CDR3 consists of 15 residues. Trimming pared 6 bases from V and 0 bases from J, leaving 15 bases between. The germline V gene has CDR1 SGHDN and CDR2 FVKESK. CDR3 amino acids: CASRGGQRGSYEQYF. CDR3 DNA: TGTGCCAGCAGGGGGGGGCAGCGGGGCTCCTACGAGCAGTACTTC.

The chain recombines TRBV7-8 with TRBJ1-1; 8 bases map to TRBD1. Germline loops: CDR1 SGHVS, CDR2 FQNEAQ. With 3 bases clipped from V and 4 bases from J, the junction kept 7 bases outside the gene matches. CDR3 size: 15 residues. The CDR3 nucleotides are TGTGCCAGCAGCTTCAAACAGGGGGTTGGCACTGAAGCTTTCTTT. Protein sequence: CASSFKQGVGTEAFF.

The V call is TRBV27, the J call TRBJ1-1; the match to TRBD1 covers 7 bases. This CDR3 is 15 amino acids long. V trimming: 2 bases; J trimming: 4 bases; junction bases outside the gene matches: 7. Germline CDR1 reads MNHEY; CDR2 reads SMNVEV (reference sequence). CDR3 nucleotide sequence: TGTGCCAGCAGTTTACAGGGGGGTATGAGCACTGAAGCTTTCTTT. It specifies CASSLQGGMSTEAFF.

The V and J genes are TRBV7-9 and TRBJ2-2, with D tentatively TRBD2 (6 bases). The V gene lost 9 bases and the J gene lost 4 bases, with 12 bases spanning the gap. Germline V CDR1 and CDR2: SEHNR, FQNEAQ (reference sequence). CDR3 length equals 13 residues. This chain's CDR3 is CARAGSGTGELFF. As DNA, the CDR3 is TGTGCCAGGGCGGGATCCGGCACCGGGGAGCTGTTTTTT.

This clone turned up a few times. The chain carries TRBV15 and TRBJ1-5; D gene uncertain. CDR1 and CDR2 (germline): LNHNV, YYDKDF (reference sequence). The CDR3 consists of 14 residues. V gave up 0 bases and J gave up 6 bases, with 9 bases separating them. CDR3 region: CATSREGRGQPQHF. CDR3 nucleotide sequence: TGTGCCACCAGCAGAGAAGGGAGAGGTCAGCCCCAGCATTTT.

The chain couples TRBV30 to TRBJ2-7, with TRBD1 matching 8 bases. Germline V gene lookup returns CDR1 GTSNPN and CDR2 SVGIG (reference sequence). The trim removed 3 bases at V and 5 bases at J, leaving 6 bases unmatched. The CDR3 spans 13 residues. CDR3 residues: CAWRFRGLNEQYF. The CDR3 region has the DNA TGTGCCTGGAGGTTCAGGGGGCTCAACGAGCAGTACTTC.

The genes are TRBV6-5 and TRBJ2-7, with D tentatively TRBD1 (5 bases). The ends were cut back, 5 bases at V and 4 bases at J, with 15 bases in the middle. This CDR3 is built from 14 residues. CDR1 is MNHEY, CDR2 SVGAGI, per germline. The CDR3 DNA is TGTGCCAGCAGTCTAGAAGCGACAGCTTACGAGCAGTACTTC. Amino acids: CASSLEATAYEQYF.

This chain uses TRBV7-8 with TRBJ1-1; TRBD1 might be the D (5 bases). Deletions cut 4 bases from V and 1 base from J, with 22 bases between. The V gene's germline CDR1 is SGHVS and CDR2 FQNEAQ. The CDR3 consists of 18 residues. Here the CDR3 reads CASSSSYRGGYTNTEAFF. In DNA, the CDR3 is TGTGCCAGCAGCTCCTCCTACCGCGGGGGGTACACGAACACTGAAGCTTTCTTT. Complete variable domain (other parts from reference TRBV7-8 and TRBJ1-1): GAGVSQSPRYKVAKRGQDVALRCDPISGHVSLFWYQQALGQGPEFLTYFQNEAQLDKSGLPSDRFFAERPEGSVSTLKIQRTQQEDSAVYLCASSSSYRGGYTNTEAFFGQGTRLTVV.

The chain combines TRBV19 with TRBJ1-4; the match to TRBD1 covers 10 bases. CDR1 LNHDA and CDR2 SQIVND come from the germline V gene (reference sequence). J lost 7 bases, V lost 6 bases, and 5 bases had no gene match. This CDR3 region has 14 residues. In DNA form, the CDR3 reads TGTGCCAGTAGCCAGGACAGGGGGAGTGAAAAACTGTTTTTT. This translates into CASSQDRGSEKLFF.

V is TRBV6-5 and J is TRBJ1-2, with D possibly TRBD1 on 6 matching bases. This CDR3 region has 14 residues. Germline V lookup: CDR1 MNHEY, CDR2 SVGAGI. V dropped 6 bases and J dropped 8 bases, with 19 bases sitting between them. The CDR3 loop reads CASRSPGARGGYTF. In DNA form, the CDR3 reads TGTGCCAGCAGATCCCCAGGGGCGCGCGGAGGCTACACCTTC.

The V gene is TRBV7-2, the J gene TRBJ1-3; the D gene is possibly TRBD1 (5 bases). This CDR3 has 12 amino acids. Per the germline V gene, CDR1 is SGHTA and CDR2 is FQGNSA. The V and J ends lost 5 bases and 4 bases respectively, with 6 bases between them. Written as DNA, the CDR3 is TGTGCCAGCAGCCCAGGGGGAAACACCATATATTTT. Translated, it gives CASSPGGNTIYF.

This chain links TRBV28 with TRBJ1-4; D is ambiguous. The germline V gene has CDR1 MDHEN and CDR2 SYDVKM. The CDR3 runs 15 residues. The V gene lost 7 bases and the J gene lost 8 bases, with 20 bases spanning the gap. CDR3 DNA: TGTGCCAGCACTCCTCGAGTCCCCCTGCGAGAAAAACTGTTTTTT. Its protein product is CASTPRVPLREKLFF.

The chain recombines TRBV4-2 with TRBJ1-2; 7 bases are shared with TRBD1. The CDR3 consists of 15 residues. Germline CDR1 and CDR2: LGHNA and YNFKEQ. The trim removed 0 bases at V and 3 bases at J, leaving 4 bases unmatched. CDR3 amino acids: CASSQDQGGYYGYTF. The CDR3 DNA sequence: TGTGCCAGCAGCCAAGATCAAGGGGGCTACTATGGCTACACCTTC.

The V and J genes are TRBV14 and TRBJ2-5; a possible D gene is TRBD2 (7 bases). The CDR3 extends over 15 amino acids. Germline-derived CDR1 and CDR2 are SGHDN and FVKESK. Between the trimmed V and J ends, which lost 4 bases and 5 bases, there was a span of 17 bases. CDR3 residues: CASSRLWGGRETQYF. The CDR3 nucleotides read TGTGCCAGCAGCCGCCTTTGGGGGGGCCGGGAGACCCAGTACTTC. Using reference TRBV14 and TRBJ2-5 for the parts outside the CDR3, the full variable domain is EAGVTQFPSHSVIEKGQTVTLRCDPISGHDNLYWYRRVMGKEIKFLLHFVKESKQDESGMPNNRFLAERTGGTYSTLKVQPAELEDSGVYFCASSRLWGGRETQYFGPGTRLLVL.

The CDR3 nucleotides read TGCGCCAGCAGCCAGAGGGGGCGCGTTTCTAACTATGGCTACACCTTC. Encoded protein: CASSQRGRVSNYGYTF. The chain combines TRBV4-3 with TRBJ1-2, with 7 bases fitting TRBD1. This CDR3 is built from 16 residues. Germline trimming cut 3 bases from V and 0 bases from J; bases unmatched to any gene: 7. Looked up from germline, CDR1 is LGHNA and CDR2 is YSLEER.

The V call is TRBV7-9, the J call TRBJ2-3, with D maybe TRBD1 (5 bases). The CDR3 is 12 residues long. V lost 5 bases and J 4 bases, leaving 7 bases between the germline ends. Germline lookup yields CDR1 SEHNR and CDR2 FQNEAQ (reference sequence). CDR3 sequence (DNA): TGTGCCAGCAGCCAGGGCCCAGATACGCAGTATTTT. Amino acids: CASSQGPDTQYF.

The chain combines TRBV12-3 or TRBV12-4 with TRBJ1-2, with D tentatively TRBD1 (6 bases). Trimming shortened V by 5 bases and J by 7 bases, and 11 bases separated the two germline ends. CDR3 length equals 12 residues. CDR3 coding DNA: TGTGCCAGCAGTACAGGGAATGGTGGCTACACCTTC. It codes for CASSTGNGGYTF.

The gene calls are TRBV7-8 and TRBJ1-6; no firm D call. The CDR3 has 14 residues. Between the trimmed V and J ends, which lost 7 bases and 10 bases, there was a span of 17 bases. Germline loops: CDR1 SGHVS, CDR2 FQNEAQ. CDR3 loop: CASNRNGGESPLHF. The CDR3, as DNA: TGTGCCAGCAACAGAAACGGCGGGGAATCACCCCTCCACTTT.

This chain joins TRBV12-3 or TRBV12-4 and TRBJ2-7, with D unresolved. Deletions cut 2 bases from V and 2 bases from J, with 7 bases between. This CDR3 is built from 13 residues. CDR3 sequence (DNA): TGTGCCAGCAGTTTACTAGGAGCCTACGAGCAGTACTTC. The encoded protein is CASSLLGAYEQYF.

The J gene is TRBJ1-1, the V gene TRBV4-1, with D hard to call. Trimming removed 0 bases from V and 7 bases from J, with 12 bases in between. The CDR3 is made up of 14 amino acids. Looked up from germline, CDR1 is MGHRA and CDR2 is YSYEKL. The CDR3 DNA sequence: TGCGCCAGCAGCCAAGATTCAACTGATAATGAAGCTTTCTTT. Translating it yields CASSQDSTDNEAFF.

The chain links TRBV28 to TRBJ2-2, with D possibly being TRBD1 (6 bases). The CDR3 is made up of 13 amino acids. Trimming cost V 5 bases and J 6 bases, with 10 bases left between them. Germline-derived CDR1 and CDR2 are MDHEN and SYDVKM. The CDR3 protein is CASSQYRAGELFF. The DNA for the CDR3 is TGTGCCAGCAGTCAATACAGGGCCGGGGAGCTGTTTTTT.

This clone was detected a few times. Other nucleotide sequences in the sample specify the same CDR3. The chain combines TRBV19 with TRBJ2-1; 10 nucleotides align to TRBD2. Unmatched junction bases numbered 4, after V lost 4 bases and J lost 4 bases. The length of the CDR3 is 15 residues. Germline V gene lookup returns CDR1 LNHDA and CDR2 SQIVND (reference sequence). The CDR3 region is CASSKTSGAYNEQFF. The DNA for the CDR3 is TGTGCCAGTAGTAAAACTAGCGGGGCTTACAATGAGCAGTTCTTC.

This clone was found once. The identical CDR3 is also encoded by other nucleotide sequences in the sample. The chain joins TRBV5-1 to TRBJ1-3; D perhaps matches TRBD1 (6 bases). This CDR3 is built from 15 residues. Per the germline V gene, CDR1 is SGHRS and CDR2 is YFSETQ. V was shortened by 2 bases and J by 0 bases, with 9 bases between the two germline ends. The DNA of the CDR3 is TGCGCCAGCAGCTTAACAGGGACCTCTGGAAACACCATATATTTT. It codes for CASSLTGTSGNTIYF.

The V gene is TRBV2, the J gene TRBJ1-5; tentatively, D is TRBD1 (6 bases). CDR3 length: 17 residues. V lost 7 bases, J lost 0 bases, and 19 bases lay in between. The germline gives CDR1 SNHLY, CDR2 FYNNEI. The CDR3 DNA sequence: TGTGCCAGCACTTCCGGGACAACCTACTATAGCAATCAGCCCCAGCATTTT. It codes for CASTSGTTYYSNQPQHF.

This chain joins TRBV6-6 and TRBJ1-3, with D possibly TRBD1 on 6 matching bases. In germline, CDR1 is MNHNY, CDR2 SVGAGI (reference sequence). CDR3 length equals 14 residues. V lost 6 bases and J 3 bases, leaving 12 bases between the germline ends. CDR3 sequence: CASRFGQIGNTIYF. The CDR3 nucleotides read TGTGCCAGCAGATTTGGACAGATTGGAAACACCATATATTTT.

As DNA, the CDR3 is TGTGCCAGCAGCGTAGTACCGGGAACTAATGAGCAGTTCTTC. It is translated as CASSVVPGTNEQFF. The chain links TRBV9 to TRBJ2-1; a weak D match, TRBD2 (5 bases). This CDR3 has 14 amino acids. V shed 0 bases and J shed 7 bases, with 11 bases lying between them. Germline assignment: CDR1 SGDLS and CDR2 YYNGEE.

The chain carries TRBV6-5 and TRBJ2-1, with 8 nucleotides matching TRBD2. This CDR3 has 12 amino acids. Germline V gene data show CDR1 as MNHEY and CDR2 as SVGAGI. The V segment lost 7 bases and the J segment 15 bases; nucleotides outside the gene matches: 11. In DNA, the CDR3 is TGTGCCAGCATGAGGGGCGGGGGGTTACTGTTCTTC. It encodes CASMRGGGLLFF.